The 25 T cell receptor beta chains reported below all come from one sample, sequenced in a study of T cell responses to AZD1222 COVID-19 vaccine (dated by TCRdb to about 2021). What the time point label conveys for this sample: baseline before first vaccination. According to the study, the label for this sample's treatment or condition signals: meningococcal conjugate vaccine given as trial control. The library was produced with the immunoSEQ multiplex PCR assay. TCRdb's version of the immuneACCESS table is confined to in-frame rearrangements and falls short of the full clone set. An unresolved V gene accounts for under half of the shortfall where checked; the remainder is of unknown origin. This sample is represented by 100,000 to 150,000 clones; around 89% of them were singletons. The ten largest clones add up to approximately 12% of the sample. The input for sequencing was peripheral blood, taken on day 0 of MenACWY control vaccination. The receptors stem from an adult in good health.

The rearrangement joins TRBV6-5 to TRBJ2-7; 7 nucleotides agree with TRBD2. This CDR3 is 14 amino acids long. Per germline, CDR1 MNHEY and CDR2 SVGAGI. Trimming at V came to 5 bases and at J to 0 bases, leaving 4 bases not matched to a gene. For the CDR3, the DNA is TGTGCCAGCAGTCGGACTAGAGGCTCCTACGAGCAGTACTTC. Its protein product is CASSRTRGSYEQYF.

This clone was seen only once. This chain joins TRBV28 and TRBJ1-2; maybe TRBD1 (5 bases). Per germline, CDR1 MDHEN and CDR2 SYDVKM. Trimming pared 5 bases from V and 2 bases from J, leaving 9 bases between. The CDR3 covers 13 residues. The CDR3 nucleotides are TGTGCCAGCAGTCCTACAGGAAACTATGGCTACACCTTC. Translating gives CASSPTGNYGYTF.

CDR3 coding DNA: TGTGCCAGCAGCTTGGCCAGGCAGGGCTCCTCTGGAAACACCATATATTTT. Translating gives CASSLARQGSSGNTIYF. The chain links TRBV5-4 to TRBJ1-3; the D gene is possibly TRBD1 (5 bases). This CDR3 region has 17 residues. Trimming removed 0 bases at V and 0 bases at J, with 13 bases between. The germline gives CDR1 SGHNT, CDR2 YYREEE (reference sequence).

The chain couples TRBV9 to TRBJ2-1; D remains ambiguous. The CDR3 runs to 14 residues. With 3 bases removed from V and 9 bases from J, the gap between germline ends came to 16 bases. Germline CDR1 SGDLS, CDR2 YYNGEE. CDR3 residues: CASSGQIESFEQFF. The CDR3 DNA reads as TGTGCCAGCAGCGGGCAGATAGAGAGCTTTGAGCAGTTCTTC.

In nucleotides, the CDR3 is TGTGCCAGCAACGTACCCTTGTACCAGGATCAGCCCCAGCATTTT. Amino acid sequence: CASNVPLYQDQPQHF. The chain is built from TRBV6-5 and TRBJ1-5, with unresolved D. CDR1 is MNHEY, CDR2 SVGAGI, per germline. The CDR3 consists of 15 residues. V dropped 7 bases and J dropped 5 bases, with 18 bases sitting between them.

V and J are TRBV24-1 and TRBJ2-5; TRBD1 aligns across 7 bases. J gave up 1 base and V 4 bases, and 2 bases lay outside the gene matches. Germline V gene lookup returns CDR1 KGHDR and CDR2 SFDVKD. The length of the CDR3 is 14 residues. The chain's CDR3 is CATSEGTAQETQYF. The CDR3 nucleotides are TGTGCCACCAGTGAAGGGACAGCCCAAGAGACCCAGTACTTC.

The chain links TRBV12-3 or TRBV12-4 to TRBJ1-1; D is unclear. V lost 7 bases and J 8 bases, leaving 17 bases between the germline ends. This CDR3 has 13 amino acids. The CDR3 DNA follows: TGTGCCAGCACTCCGGTTGGAGCCGGGGAAGCTTTCTTT. This gives the protein CASTPVGAGEAFF.

The chain is built from TRBV10-2 and TRBJ1-1; D remains ambiguous. V was pared by 6 bases and J by 0 bases, with 11 bases between. This CDR3 contains 14 residues. Germline values: CDR1 WSHSY, CDR2 SAAADI. The CDR3 sequence: CASSQPGLNTEAFF. CDR3 bases: TGCGCCAGCAGCCAACCGGGATTGAACACTGAAGCTTTCTTT.

The V and J genes are TRBV10-2 and TRBJ2-5, with a possible D match to TRBD2 (5 bases). Trimming removed 4 bases from V and 4 bases from J, with 10 bases in between. The CDR3 extends over 13 amino acids. Germline assignment: CDR1 WSHSY and CDR2 SAAADI. The CDR3 DNA sequence: TGCGCCAGCAGTGTGGAGGCACCAGAGACCCAGTACTTC. This gives the protein CASSVEAPETQYF.

The genes are TRBV6-5 and TRBJ2-2; weak D call: TRBD2 (5 bases). Germline V gene lookup returns CDR1 MNHEY and CDR2 SVGAGI. Trimming left V 2 bases short and J 13 bases short, with 17 bases between. This CDR3 is 14 amino acids long. The CDR3 sequence: CASSYTSYSIMLFF. The DNA of the CDR3 is TGTGCCAGCAGTTACACTAGTTACTCAATCATGCTGTTTTTT.

This rearrangement joins TRBV7-6 to TRBJ2-7; 10 nucleotides align to TRBD1. CDR1 and CDR2 from the germline V gene are SGHVS and FNYEAQ. V shed 5 bases and J 3 bases; nucleotides not matched to a gene: 7. CDR3 length: 15 residues. The CDR3 bases are TGTGCCAGCAGCCGTTCGACAGGGGGCTACTACGAGCAGTACTTC. This gives the protein CASSRSTGGYYEQYF.

The chain carries TRBV5-1 and TRBJ2-1, with D perhaps matching TRBD1 or TRBD2 (6 bases each). The CDR3 sequence is 14 residues long. V was shortened by 2 bases and J by 8 bases, with 14 bases between the two germline ends. The germline V gene has CDR1 SGHRS and CDR2 YFSETQ. The CDR3 region has the DNA TGCGCCAGCAGCTTCCTACTAGCAGGGGATGAGCAGTTCTTC. Translated: CASSFLLAGDEQFF.

This chain uses TRBV5-1 with TRBJ1-6, with 10 positions matching TRBD1. Germline assignment: CDR1 SGHRS and CDR2 YFSETQ. The CDR3 sequence is 15 residues long. V shed 4 bases, J shed 5 bases, and the junction held 3 bases outside the gene matches. The chain's CDR3 is CASSAGTGDNSPLHF. In DNA form, the CDR3 reads TGCGCCAGCAGCGCAGGGACAGGGGATAATTCACCCCTCCACTTT.

This clone was detected a few times. This chain links TRBV10-2 with TRBJ1-2, with 7 positions matching TRBD1. CDR3 size: 12 residues. V was pared by 6 bases and J by 14 bases, with 12 bases of the junction left unmatched. Germline V gene sequence: CDR1 WSHSY, CDR2 SAAADI. CDR3 coding DNA: TGCGCCAGCAGCAAAAAGGACAGGCCAATGACCTTC. This codes for CASSKKDRPMTF.

The rearrangement links TRBV11-3 to TRBJ1-6, with 9 bases identical to TRBD1. V lost 0 bases and J lost 9; bases outside the gene matches: 3. The CDR3 runs 15 residues. The germline CDR1 and CDR2 sequences are SGHNT and YENEEA. The CDR3 coding sequence is TGTGCCAGCAGCTTAGACGGGACAGGGCGTTCACCCCTCCACTTT. This codes for CASSLDGTGRSPLHF.

J is TRBJ1-4 and V is TRBV11-3; D ambiguous. The germline V and J ends were trimmed by 1 base and 7 bases, with 7 bases remaining between them. This CDR3 contains 13 residues. CDR1 SGHNT and CDR2 YENEEA come from the germline V gene. CDR3 nucleotides: TGTGCCAGCAGCTTAGTTACAAGTGAAAAACTGTTTTTT. Protein: CASSLVTSEKLFF.

This clone was counted a single time. The chain carries TRBV6-5 and TRBJ2-7; D possibly corresponds to TRBD1 (5 bases). Trimming shortened V by 5 bases and J by 7 bases, and 12 bases separated the two germline ends. Looked up from germline, CDR1 is MNHEY and CDR2 is SVGAGI. CDR3 length: 12 amino acids. The CDR3 protein is CASSRDAGEQYF. The CDR3, as DNA: TGTGCCAGCAGTCGTGACGCAGGGGAGCAGTACTTC.

The rearrangement joins TRBV5-4 to TRBJ2-5; 8 bases align to TRBD1. The CDR3 contains 15 residues. The J segment lost 5 bases and the V segment lost 1 base, leaving 7 bases of the junction unmatched. Germline values: CDR1 SGHNT, CDR2 YYREEE (reference sequence). The CDR3: CASSLPGQGGETQYF. The CDR3 DNA reads TGTGCCAGCAGCTTGCCCGGACAGGGTGGTGAGACCCAGTACTTC.

This sequence joins TRBV18 and TRBJ2-1; 8 bases are a match to TRBD2. This CDR3 region has 14 residues. V gave up 3 bases and J gave up 5 bases; unmatched junction bases: 3. Germline CDR1 KGHSH, CDR2 LQKENI. CDR3 sequence reads: CASSPSGADNEQFF. CDR3 sequence (DNA): TGTGCCAGCTCACCTAGCGGGGCAGACAATGAGCAGTTCTTC.

The CDR3 sequence is CASSFGTGSTDTQYF. In DNA, the CDR3 is TGTGCCAGCAGCTTCGGGACAGGGTCCACAGATACGCAGTATTTT. The chain employs TRBV7-9 and TRBJ2-3; TRBD1 agrees at 9 bases. Losses at the gene ends were 3 bases for V and 2 bases for J; bases not matched to a gene: 3. The CDR3 loop spans 15 amino acids. Germline values: CDR1 SEHNR, CDR2 FQNEAQ (reference sequence).

The CDR3 is CASSLGSEKLFF. Here the CDR3 DNA reads TGTGCCAGCAGTTTAGGCTCGGAAAAACTGTTTTTT. The V gene is TRBV12-3 or TRBV12-4, the J gene TRBJ1-4, with D unclear. The CDR3 extends over 12 amino acids. Trimming shortened V by 1 base and J by 8 bases, and 5 bases separated the two germline ends.

The chain employs TRBV5-6 and TRBJ2-5; D may match TRBD1 or TRBD2 (5 bases each). V lost 7 bases, J lost 3 bases, and 13 bases lay in between. Germline-derived CDR1 and CDR2 are SGHDT and YYEEEE. The CDR3 runs 13 residues. The DNA of the CDR3 is TGTGCCAGCTTCCGGGGCCCAGAAGAGACCCAGTACTTC. This encodes CASFRGPEETQYF.

On this clone: Other DNA variants within this sample encode the same CDR3. CDR3 nucleotides: TGCGCCAGCAGCCCTGGAGGAGAGCAGTACTTC. This translates into CASSPGGEQYF. The chain is built from TRBV5-1 and TRBJ2-7, with a possible D match to TRBD2 (5 bases). V was pared by 4 bases and J by 7 bases, with 9 bases between. This CDR3 has 11 residues. Germline CDR1 SGHRS, CDR2 YFSETQ.

The chain couples TRBV5-1 to TRBJ2-1; D is possibly TRBD2 (5 bases). Deletions cut 4 bases from V and 8 bases from J, with 22 bases between. Germline V gene sequence: CDR1 SGHRS, CDR2 YFSETQ. The CDR3 runs to 16 residues. The CDR3 protein is CASSPGGDSGLYEQFF. For the CDR3, the DNA is TGCGCCAGCAGCCCCGGAGGTGATAGTGGCCTCTATGAGCAGTTCTTC.

The V call is TRBV11-3, the J call TRBJ2-3, with 7 bases identical to TRBD1. From germline, CDR1 is SGHNT and CDR2 YENEEA. The J segment lost 6 bases and the V segment lost 6 bases, leaving 6 bases of the junction unmatched. The CDR3 is 13 amino acids. DNA of the CDR3: TGTGCCAGCAGTACAGGGGATTTGGATACGCAGTATTTT. Translation: CASSTGDLDTQYF.